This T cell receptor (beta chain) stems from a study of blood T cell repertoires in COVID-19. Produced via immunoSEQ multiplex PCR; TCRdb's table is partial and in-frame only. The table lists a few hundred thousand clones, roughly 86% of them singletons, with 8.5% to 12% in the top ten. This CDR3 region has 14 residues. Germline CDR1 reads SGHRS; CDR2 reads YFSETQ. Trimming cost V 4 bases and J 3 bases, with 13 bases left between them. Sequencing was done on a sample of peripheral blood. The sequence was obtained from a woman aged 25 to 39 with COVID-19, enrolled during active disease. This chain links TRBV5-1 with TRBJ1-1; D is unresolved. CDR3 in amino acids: CASSAIAEDTEAFF. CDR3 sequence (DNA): TGCGCCAGCAGCGCAATCGCGGAGGACACTGAAGCTTTCTTT.